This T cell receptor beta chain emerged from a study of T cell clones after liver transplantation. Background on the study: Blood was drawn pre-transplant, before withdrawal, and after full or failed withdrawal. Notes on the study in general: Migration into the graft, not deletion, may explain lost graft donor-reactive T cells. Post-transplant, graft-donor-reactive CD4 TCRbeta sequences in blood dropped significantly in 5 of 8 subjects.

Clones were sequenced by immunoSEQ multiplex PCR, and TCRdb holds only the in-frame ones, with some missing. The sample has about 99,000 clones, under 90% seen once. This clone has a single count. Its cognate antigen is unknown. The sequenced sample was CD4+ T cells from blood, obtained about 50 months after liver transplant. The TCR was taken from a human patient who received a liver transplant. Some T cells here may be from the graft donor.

The CDR3 loop reads CASSLGGTTNEKLFF. CDR3 DNA sequence: TGTGCCAGCAGTTTGGGGGGGACTACTAATGAAAAACTGTTTTTT. This chain uses TRBV28 with TRBJ1-4; D is possibly TRBD1 (5 bases). Per germline, CDR1 MDHEN and CDR2 SYDVKM. The V end lost 3 bases, the J end lost 2 bases, and 10 bases lay between the germline ends. The CDR3 is made up of 15 amino acids.